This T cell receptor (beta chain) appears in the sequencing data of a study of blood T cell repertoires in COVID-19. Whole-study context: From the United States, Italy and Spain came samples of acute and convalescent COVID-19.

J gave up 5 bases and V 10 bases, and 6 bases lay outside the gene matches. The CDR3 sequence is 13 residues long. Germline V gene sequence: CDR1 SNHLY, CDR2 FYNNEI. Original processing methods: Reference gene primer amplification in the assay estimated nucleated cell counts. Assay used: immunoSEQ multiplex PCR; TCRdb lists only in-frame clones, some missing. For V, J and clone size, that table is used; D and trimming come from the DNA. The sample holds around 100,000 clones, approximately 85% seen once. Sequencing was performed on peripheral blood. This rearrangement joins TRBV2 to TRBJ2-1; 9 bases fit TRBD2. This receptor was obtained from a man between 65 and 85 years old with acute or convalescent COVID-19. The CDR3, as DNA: TGTGCCACCAAGGGCGGGAGGGACAATGAGCAGTTCTTC. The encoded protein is CATKGGRDNEQFF. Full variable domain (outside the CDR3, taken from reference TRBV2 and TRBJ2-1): EPEVTQTPSHQVTQMGQEVILRCVPISNHLYFYWYRQILGQKVEFLVSFYNNEISEKSEIFDDQFSVERPDGSNFTLKIRSTKLEDSAMYFCATKGGRDNEQFFGPGTRLTVL.